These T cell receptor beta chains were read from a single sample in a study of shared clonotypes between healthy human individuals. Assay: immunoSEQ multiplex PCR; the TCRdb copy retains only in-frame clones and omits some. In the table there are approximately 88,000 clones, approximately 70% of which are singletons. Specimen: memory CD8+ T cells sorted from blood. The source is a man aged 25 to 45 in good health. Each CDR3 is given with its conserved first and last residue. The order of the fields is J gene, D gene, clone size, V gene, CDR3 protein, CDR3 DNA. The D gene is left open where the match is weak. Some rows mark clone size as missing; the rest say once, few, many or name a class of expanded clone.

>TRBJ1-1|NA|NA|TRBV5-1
CASSLGYGKNTEAFF
TGCGCCAGCAGCTTGGGGTACGGGAAAAACACTGAAGCTTTCTTT
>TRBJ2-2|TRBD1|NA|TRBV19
CASSPNRGTGELFF
TGTGCCAGTAGTCCAAACAGGGGAACCGGGGAGCTGTTTTTT
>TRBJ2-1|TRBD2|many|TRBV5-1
CASSSLGLADNEQFF
TGCGCCAGCAGCTCGTTAGGACTAGCGGACAATGAGCAGTTCTTC
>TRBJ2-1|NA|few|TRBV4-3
CASSQESGWAEQFF
TGCGCCAGCAGCCAAGAATCGGGGTGGGCCGAGCAGTTCTTC
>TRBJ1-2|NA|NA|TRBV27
CASSSWEGYGYTF
TGTGCCAGCAGCTCGTGGGAGGGTTATGGCTACACCTTC
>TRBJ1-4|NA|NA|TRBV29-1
CSVSPDSEKLFF
TGCAGCGTTAGTCCGGACAGTGAAAAACTGTTTTTT
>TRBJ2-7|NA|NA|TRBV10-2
CASSESWQGLPYEQYF
TGCGCCAGCAGTGAGTCGTGGCAGGGGTTGCCCTACGAGCAGTACTTC
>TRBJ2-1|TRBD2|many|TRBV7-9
CASSLGSGRLNEQFF
TGTGCCAGCAGCTTAGGTAGCGGGAGACTAAATGAGCAGTTCTTC
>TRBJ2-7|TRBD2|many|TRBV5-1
CASSFWREGPNEQYF
TGCGCCAGCAGCTTTTGGCGGGAGGGCCCCAACGAGCAGTACTTC
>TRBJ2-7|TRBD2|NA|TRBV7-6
CASSPRSGVTYEQYF
TGTGCCAGCAGCCCCCGGAGCGGGGTCACCTACGAGCAGTACTTC
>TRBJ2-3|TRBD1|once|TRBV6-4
CASSAGGRDSDTQYF
TGTGCCAGCAGCGCAGGGGGCAGAGATTCAGATACGCAGTATTTT
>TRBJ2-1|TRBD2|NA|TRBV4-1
CASRLAETYNEQFF
TGCGCCAGTCGACTAGCGGAGACCTACAATGAGCAGTTCTTC
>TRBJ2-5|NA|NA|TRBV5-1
CASSPNSGETQYF
TGCGCCAGCAGCCCAAATTCAGGAGAGACCCAGTACTTC
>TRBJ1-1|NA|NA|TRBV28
CASSLVRGNTEAFF
TGTGCCAGCAGTCTAGTGAGGGGGAACACTGAAGCTTTCTTT
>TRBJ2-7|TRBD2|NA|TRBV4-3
CASSTGTRSYEQYF
TGCGCCAGCAGCACCGGGACTAGGAGCTACGAGCAGTACTTC
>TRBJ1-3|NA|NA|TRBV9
CASSGGQGTNSGNTIYF
TGTGCCAGCAGCGGAGGGCAAGGGACAAACTCTGGAAACACCATATATTTT
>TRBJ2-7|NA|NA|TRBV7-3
CASTGWQYF
TGTGCCAGCACCGGGTGGCAGTACTTC
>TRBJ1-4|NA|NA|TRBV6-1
CASQPFWATNEKLFF
TGTGCCAGCCAACCGTTTTGGGCAACTAATGAAAAACTGTTTTTT
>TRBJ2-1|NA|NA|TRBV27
CASSPIPTRGDEQFF
TGTGCCAGCAGTCCCATACCGACTAGGGGCGATGAGCAGTTCTTC
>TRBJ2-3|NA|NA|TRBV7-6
CASSLSTDTQYF
TGTGCCAGCAGCTTAAGCACAGATACGCAGTATTTT
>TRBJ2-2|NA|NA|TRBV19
CASNTPGDTGELFF
TGTGCCAGTAACACCCCCGGGGACACCGGGGAGCTGTTTTTT
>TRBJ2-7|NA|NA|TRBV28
CASNFGASEQYF
TGTGCCAGCAACTTTGGGGCTAGCGAGCAGTACTTC
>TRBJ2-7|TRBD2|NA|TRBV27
CASRPSGSPYEQYF
TGTGCCAGCAGGCCTAGCGGGAGCCCCTACGAGCAGTACTTC
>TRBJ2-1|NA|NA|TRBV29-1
CSVEDRLESSYNEQFF
TGCAGCGTTGAAGATCGCCTTGAGAGCTCCTACAATGAGCAGTTCTTC
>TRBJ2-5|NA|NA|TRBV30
CAWIPRNGEETQYF
TGTGCCTGGATCCCACGGAATGGCGAAGAGACCCAGTACTTC
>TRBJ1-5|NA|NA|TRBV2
CASSTGPLPLYSNQPQHF
TGTGCCAGCAGTACCGGGCCACTGCCTCTATATAGCAATCAGCCCCAGCATTTT
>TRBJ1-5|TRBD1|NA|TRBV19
CASSIAGTRGTYSNQPQHF
TGTGCCAGTAGTATAGCTGGCACCAGGGGGACTTATAGCAATCAGCCCCAGCATTTT
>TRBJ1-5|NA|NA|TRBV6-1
CASSEKVGVGNQPQHF
TGTGCCAGCAGTGAAAAGGTCGGGGTGGGCAATCAGCCCCAGCATTTT
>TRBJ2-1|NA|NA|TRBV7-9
CASSLEGTLQFF
TGTGCCAGCAGCTTAGAAGGGACGTTGCAGTTCTTC
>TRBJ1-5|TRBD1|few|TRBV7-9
CASSSPGQGDYSNQPQHF
TGTGCCAGCAGCTCGCCGGGACAGGGGGATTATAGCAATCAGCCCCAGCATTTT
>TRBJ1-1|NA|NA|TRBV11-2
CASSLRLNTEAFF
TGTGCCAGCAGCTTAAGGCTAAACACTGAAGCTTTCTTT
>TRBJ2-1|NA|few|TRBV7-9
CASSTTRNSYNEQFF
TGTGCCAGCAGCACAACTAGGAACTCCTACAATGAGCAGTTCTTC
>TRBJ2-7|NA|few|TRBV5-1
CASSLERLVSYEQYF
TGCGCCAGCAGCTTGGAGCGACTAGTATCATACGAGCAGTACTTC
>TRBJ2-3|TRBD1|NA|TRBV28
CASSLRDRGYQGADTQYF
TGTGCCAGCAGTCTCCGGGACAGGGGCTACCAAGGGGCAGATACGCAGTATTTT
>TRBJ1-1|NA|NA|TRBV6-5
CASSTQAWDTEAFF
TGTGCCAGCAGTACACAGGCTTGGGACACTGAAGCTTTCTTT
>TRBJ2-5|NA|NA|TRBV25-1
CASSEFGGETQYF
TGTGCCAGCAGTGAATTTGGGGGGGAGACCCAGTACTTC
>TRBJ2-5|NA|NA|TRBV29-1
CSVTTTIQETQYF
TGCAGCGTTACGACAACGATCCAAGAGACCCAGTACTTC
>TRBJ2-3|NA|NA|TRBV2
CATASRPDTQYF
TGTGCCACAGCAAGCCGCCCAGATACGCAGTATTTT
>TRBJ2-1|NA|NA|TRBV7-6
CASSLSPQLDEQFF
TGTGCCAGCAGCCTATCCCCACAACTAGATGAGCAGTTCTTC
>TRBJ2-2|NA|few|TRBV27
CASSPVTGELFF
TGTGCCAGCAGTCCCGTCACCGGGGAGCTGTTTTTT
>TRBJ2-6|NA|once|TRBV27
CASSATSGANVLTF
TGTGCCAGCAGTGCCACATCTGGGGCCAACGTCCTGACTTTC
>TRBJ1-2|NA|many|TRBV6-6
CASSPNLGDYGYTF
TGTGCCAGCAGTCCCAATTTGGGGGACTATGGCTACACCTTC
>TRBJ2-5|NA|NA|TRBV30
CAWSAGNQETQYF
TGTGCCTGGAGTGCAGGGAACCAAGAGACCCAGTACTTC
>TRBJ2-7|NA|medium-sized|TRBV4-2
CASSQDRGGPEQYF
TGTGCCAGCAGCCAAGATCGTGGGGGGCCCGAGCAGTACTTC
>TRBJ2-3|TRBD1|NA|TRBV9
CASSVPPGQPTDTQYF
TGTGCCAGCAGCGTCCCACCGGGACAGCCCACAGATACGCAGTATTTT
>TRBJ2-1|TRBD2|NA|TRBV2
CASSPGLAFGQFF
TGTGCCAGCAGCCCGGGACTAGCTTTTGGGCAGTTCTTC
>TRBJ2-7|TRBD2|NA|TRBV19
CASTPASGSSYEQYF
TGTGCCAGTACCCCAGCTAGCGGGAGTTCCTACGAGCAGTACTTC
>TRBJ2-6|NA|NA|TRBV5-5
CASRAHVAQSRANVLTF
TGTGCCAGCAGGGCCCATGTCGCACAAAGTCGGGCCAACGTCCTGACTTTC
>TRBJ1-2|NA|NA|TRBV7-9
CASSSLGGRGADGYTF
TGTGCCAGCAGCTCCTTAGGGGGTCGCGGAGCAGATGGCTACACCTTC
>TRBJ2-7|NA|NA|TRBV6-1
CASSDFVKYLYEQYF
TGTGCCAGCAGTGACTTTGTCAAGTACCTCTACGAGCAGTACTTC
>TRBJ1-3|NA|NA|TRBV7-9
CASSLPPLGGSGNTIYF
TGTGCCAGCAGCTTACCACCGTTGGGAGGCTCTGGAAACACCATATATTTT
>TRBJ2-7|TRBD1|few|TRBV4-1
CASSQDPGQGAYEQYF
TGCGCCAGCAGCCAAGACCCGGGACAGGGGGCCTACGAGCAGTACTTC
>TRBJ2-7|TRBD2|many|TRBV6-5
CASRLAGEGYEQYF
TGTGCCAGCAGGTTAGCGGGAGAGGGCTACGAGCAGTACTTC
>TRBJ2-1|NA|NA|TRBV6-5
CASSYGESSYNEQFF
TGTGCCAGCAGTTATGGGGAGAGCTCCTACAATGAGCAGTTCTTC
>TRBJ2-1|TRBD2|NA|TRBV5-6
CASSGGLLVFF
TGTGCCAGCAGCGGGGGACTACTGGTGTTCTTC
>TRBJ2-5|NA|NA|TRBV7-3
CASSLPGTPGLETQYF
TGTGCCAGCAGCTTGCCCGGGACGCCGGGGTTAGAGACCCAGTACTTC
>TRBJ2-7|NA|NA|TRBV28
CASREPGRSYEQYF
TGTGCCAGCAGGGAACCCGGCCGCTCCTACGAGCAGTACTTC
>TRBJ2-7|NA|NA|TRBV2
CASSVDGGLSYEQYF
TGTGCCAGCAGTGTGGACGGCGGGCTTTCCTACGAGCAGTACTTC
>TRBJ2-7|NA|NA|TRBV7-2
CASSTPYDSGQDEQYF
TGTGCCAGCAGCACGCCATACGACAGTGGGCAGGACGAGCAGTACTTC